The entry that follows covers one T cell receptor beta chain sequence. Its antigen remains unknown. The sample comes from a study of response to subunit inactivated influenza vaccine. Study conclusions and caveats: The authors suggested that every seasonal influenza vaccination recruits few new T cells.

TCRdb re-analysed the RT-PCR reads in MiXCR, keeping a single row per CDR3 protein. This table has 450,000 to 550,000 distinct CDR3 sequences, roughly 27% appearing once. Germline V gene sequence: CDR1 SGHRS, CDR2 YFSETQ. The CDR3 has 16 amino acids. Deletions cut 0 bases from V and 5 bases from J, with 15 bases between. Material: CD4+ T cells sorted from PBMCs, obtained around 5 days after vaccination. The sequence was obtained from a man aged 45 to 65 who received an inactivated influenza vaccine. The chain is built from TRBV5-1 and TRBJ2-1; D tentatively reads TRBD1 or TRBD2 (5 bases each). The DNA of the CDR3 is TGCGCCAGCAGCTTGGGGTACCGAGGGGCGAACAATGAGCAGTTCTTC. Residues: CASSLGYRGANNEQFF.